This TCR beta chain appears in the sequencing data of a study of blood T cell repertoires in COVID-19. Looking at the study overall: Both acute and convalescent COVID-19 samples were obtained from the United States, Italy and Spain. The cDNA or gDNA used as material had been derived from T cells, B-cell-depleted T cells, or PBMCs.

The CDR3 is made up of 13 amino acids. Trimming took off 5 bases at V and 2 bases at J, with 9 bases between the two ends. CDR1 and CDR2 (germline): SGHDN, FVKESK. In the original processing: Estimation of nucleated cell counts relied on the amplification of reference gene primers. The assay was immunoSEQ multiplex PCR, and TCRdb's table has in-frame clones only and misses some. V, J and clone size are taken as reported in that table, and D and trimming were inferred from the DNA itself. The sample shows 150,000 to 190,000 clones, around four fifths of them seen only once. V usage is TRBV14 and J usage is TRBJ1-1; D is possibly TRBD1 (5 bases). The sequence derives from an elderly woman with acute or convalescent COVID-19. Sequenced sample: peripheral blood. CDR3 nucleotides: TGTGCCAGCAGCTTACAGGAAAACACTGAAGCTTTCTTT. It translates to CASSLQENTEAFF.